This T cell receptor beta chain was recovered during a study of T-cell memory formation after mild COVID-19. Turning to the study itself: TCR clusters were mostly donor specific.

This clonotype appeared a few times. As yet, its antigen is unknown. From 5'RACE with constant-segment primers came TCR alpha and TCR beta cDNA libraries that carried sample barcodes and UMIs. MiXCR, applied by TCRdb to the 5' RACE reads, yields one record per CDR3 protein. The table includes 300,000 to 400,000 distinct CDR3 sequences, 25% to 30% detected once. Per germline, CDR1 SGHRS and CDR2 YFSETQ. The CDR3 is made up of 16 amino acids. The ends lost 4 bases at V and 4 bases at J; junction bases unmatched: 10. Overall study findings and caveats: Memory sampled before infection contained some responding clones, suggesting cross-reactive memory joined. Largely, contracting CD4+ clones fell within CM and EM, and contracting CD8+ clones within EMRA.

The sequence came from an adult woman who had mild COVID-19 (a few samples of this study predate the infection). Cell type and time point are not known. V gene TRBV5-1 combines with J gene TRBJ2-2; TRBD1 matches at 7 bases. Sequencing was done on a sample of PBMCs or a T cell subset sorted from them (not recorded which). This CDR3 is CASSTGTARFTGELFF. As DNA, the CDR3 is TGCGCCAGCAGCACTGGGACAGCTCGATTCACCGGGGAGCTGTTTTTT.